Included here is one T cell receptor beta chain sequence, with context. What it recognizes is unknown. Germline V CDR1 and CDR2: MNHEY, SMNVEV (reference sequence). The CDR3 extends over 13 amino acids. Trimming removed 0 bases from V and 3 bases from J, with 6 bases in between. The data were taken from a study of cytomegalovirus exposure and HLA in healthy donors. Findings and limits, study-wide: When presence/absence was analysed, sequencing depth was taken to be roughly uniform across donors. Later, an analysis found that common viral pathogens appeared to be linked with several of the most significant clusters. By HLA locus, TCR association rates varied in a later analysis, with DRB1 showing the most and HLA-C the fewest.

The PCR was carried out with 60 Vbeta primers and 13 Jbeta primers. Here immunoSEQ multiplex PCR was the method, and the copy in TCRdb shows in-frame clones only, minus some. In the table there are 130,000 or so clones, about 80% of which are singletons. This TCR came from a woman aged 40 to 50 in good health and CMV-seronegative. Material: PBMCs. V gene TRBV27 combines with J gene TRBJ2-7; D is perhaps TRBD1 (5 bases). The CDR3 sequence is CASSLSRVYEQYF. Here the CDR3 DNA reads TGTGCCAGCAGTTTATCCAGGGTCTACGAGCAGTACTTC.